This T cell receptor (beta chain) is drawn from a study of blood T cells in healthy people across ages (dated by TCRdb to 2013 to 2016). In the study overall: Template switching captured roughly one uniquely barcoded TCR beta cDNA molecule per two T cells in model experiments. Donors were grouped into four age groups: young (average roughly 17 years), middle-aged (roughly 40), aged (about 59) and long-lived (approximately 75). To avoid experimental bias, donors of different ages were spread randomly across the sequencing lanes. For two donors (one aged 18 to 30 and one aged 80 or older), the study analyzed two additional independent replicas of 1 million unique cDNA reads from the same blood draw. Using deep sequencing normalized with unique cDNA molecular identifiers, the study measured how TCR beta repertoire diversity changes with age.

The paper's findings and limits, for the study overall: Observed TCR beta diversity per million T cells fell roughly linearly with age, and a significant reduction was already apparent by age approximately 41. The percentage of naive T cells measured by flow cytometry correlated strongly with observed TCR beta diversity. Bulk unsorted PBMC profiling prevented conclusive comparison of naive and antigen-experienced compartments. The CMV infection status of donors was not known, potentially confounding age-related changes in expanded clonotypes. Compared with the aged group, the long-lived group had more naive CD4+ T cells, fewer expanded clones and increased TCR diversity, suggesting age selection. Total diversity estimates from one million sequenced T cells were considered lower bounds and underestimates.

The 35 to 40 donors, aged about 6 to 95 years, were systemically healthy Caucasian individuals from Russia. Each donor gave ten milliliters of peripheral blood, collected into EDTA-treated Vacutainer tubes. Ficoll-Paque density-gradient centrifugation was used to isolate PBMCs, with at least 7 million obtained per sample. Trizol reagent was used to extract total RNA from PBMCs, with at least 6 micrograms per sample. The percentages of naive CD45RAhigh/CD27high T cells were determined by flow cytometry on a PBMC aliquot from every donor. In the case of this clonotype: The clone's antigen remains unknown. Its ends do not fully match the called genes, so a read error is possible.

There are 15 amino acids in the CDR3, from cysteine to phenylalanine inclusive. The kept DNA is CDR3 alone, 45 bases in frame from the first base. The library was obtained by 5' RACE. The second PCR ran for about 7 to 11 cycles and used a J-beta primer mix along with a sample-barcoded 5' primer. Each TCR beta cDNA molecule received a unique molecular identifier from a template-switch 5' adaptor carrying 12 random nucleotides. Each sample yielded at least 2.5 million CDR3-containing paired-end reads. All of the RNA was converted into first-strand cDNA using the Mint cDNA synthesis kit, with a TRBC-specific oligonucleotide serving as the primer. Following uracil-DNA glycosylase treatment, all cDNA underwent a first 18-cycle PCR with the universal primers M1SS and BC2_uni_R. On the authors' methods: Normalization of each sample was performed by random selection of 1 million high-quality reads, each carrying a distinct molecular identifier. Instead of being binned into consensus sequences, reads with shared molecular identifiers were discarded. MiTCR, with a Q25 quality threshold and the strictest error-elimination algorithm, was used for CDR3 identification, clonotype clustering and error correction. A nonparametric unseen species model with Euler transformation was used to estimate a lower bound on total TCR beta diversity. The raw public data were reprocessed by TCRdb itself: fastp quality trimming at Q25, MiXCR clonotype calling, in-frame beta chains only. Every CDR3 protein is listed once, alongside the most common genes and DNA of its rows. V and J calls and clone size were set by TCRdb, not the authors. This sample lists around 1,900,000 distinct CDR3 sequences; about two fifths were detected once. The ten biggest clones cover 20% to 25% of the sample.

The TCR originated in a human donor in good health. Specimen: blood. The rearranged chain carries TRBV12-3 or TRBV12-4 and TRBJ2-3; TRBD2 is a weak D gene call, 5 bases matching. The nucleotide sequence reads TGCGCCAGCAGTTTGACGCGATCTAGGAGGGATACGCAGTATTTT. Translated, this gives CASSLTRSRRDTQYF.